This T cell receptor beta chain was found in a study of tumor and adjacent non-tumor tissue in lung cancer. Study as a whole: Each sample yielded millions of productive TCRbeta reads on average. Regarding the study as a whole: Compared with tumor, normal lung showed significantly lower TCR diversity. Tumor repertoires had a smaller top 100 clone share than normal lung.

CDR1 is LGHNA and CDR2 is YNFKEQ in the germline V gene. The CDR3 is made up of 16 amino acids. No cell sorting was done before RNA was extracted from the tissue. This non-tumor lung sample came from over 3 cm beyond the tumor edge. A modified ARM-PCR protocol with three rounds of nested PCR amplified TCRbeta. TCRdb processed the multiplex PCR reads anew with MiXCR; each CDR3 protein has one entry. The sample contains under 95,000 distinct CDR3 sequences, around 80% of which appear only once. As concerns this clonotype: As yet, its antigen is unknown. The junction departs from the called germline gene at one end, perhaps through a read error.

The rearrangement uses TRBV4-2 and TRBJ2-6, with D unclear. The receptor was derived from a man in his sixties with non-small cell lung cancer. The sequencing input was distant non-tumor lung tissue. This CDR3 reads CGSSQELRYGANVLTF. The CDR3 DNA reads TGTGGCAGCAGCCAAGAGTTGAGGTATGGGGCCAACGTCCTGACTTTC.